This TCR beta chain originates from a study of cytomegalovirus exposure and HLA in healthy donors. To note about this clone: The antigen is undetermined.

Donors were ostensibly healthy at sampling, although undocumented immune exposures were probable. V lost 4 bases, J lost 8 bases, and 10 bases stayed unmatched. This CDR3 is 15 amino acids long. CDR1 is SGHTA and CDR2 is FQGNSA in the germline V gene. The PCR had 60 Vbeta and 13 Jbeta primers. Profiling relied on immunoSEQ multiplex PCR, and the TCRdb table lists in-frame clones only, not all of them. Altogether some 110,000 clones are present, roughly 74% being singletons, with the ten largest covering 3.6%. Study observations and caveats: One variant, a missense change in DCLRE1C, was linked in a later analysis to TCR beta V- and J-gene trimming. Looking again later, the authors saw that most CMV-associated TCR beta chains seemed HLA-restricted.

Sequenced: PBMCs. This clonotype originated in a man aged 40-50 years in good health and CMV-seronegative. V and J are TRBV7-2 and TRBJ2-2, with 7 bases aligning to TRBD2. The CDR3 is CASSSERGLGGELFF. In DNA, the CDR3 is TGTGCCAGCAGCTCAGAGCGGGGTTTGGGGGGGGAGCTGTTTTTT.